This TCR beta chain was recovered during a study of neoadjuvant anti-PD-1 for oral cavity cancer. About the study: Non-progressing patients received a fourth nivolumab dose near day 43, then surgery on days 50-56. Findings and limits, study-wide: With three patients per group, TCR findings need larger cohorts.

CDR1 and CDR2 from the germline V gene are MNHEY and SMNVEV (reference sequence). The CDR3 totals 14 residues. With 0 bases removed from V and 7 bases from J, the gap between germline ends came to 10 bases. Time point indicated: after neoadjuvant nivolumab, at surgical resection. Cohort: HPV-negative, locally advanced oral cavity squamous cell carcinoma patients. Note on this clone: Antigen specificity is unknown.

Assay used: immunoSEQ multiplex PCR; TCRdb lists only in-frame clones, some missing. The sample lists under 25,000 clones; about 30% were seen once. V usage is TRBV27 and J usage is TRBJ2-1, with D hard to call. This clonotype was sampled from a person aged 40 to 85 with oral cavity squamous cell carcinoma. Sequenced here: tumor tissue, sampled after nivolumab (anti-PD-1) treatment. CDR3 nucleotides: TGTGCCAGCAGTTTATCCGTTACAGTGAATGAGCAGTTCTTC. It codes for CASSLSVTVNEQFF.